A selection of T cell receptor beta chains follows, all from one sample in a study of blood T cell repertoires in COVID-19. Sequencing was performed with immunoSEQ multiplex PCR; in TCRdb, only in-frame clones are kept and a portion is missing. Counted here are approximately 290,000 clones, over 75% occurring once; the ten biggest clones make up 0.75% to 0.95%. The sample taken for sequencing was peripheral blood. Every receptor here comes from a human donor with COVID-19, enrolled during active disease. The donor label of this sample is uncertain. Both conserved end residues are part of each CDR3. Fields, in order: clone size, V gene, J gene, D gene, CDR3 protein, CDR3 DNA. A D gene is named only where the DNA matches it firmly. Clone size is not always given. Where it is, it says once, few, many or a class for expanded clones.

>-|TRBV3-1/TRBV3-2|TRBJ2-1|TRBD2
CASSQGAGGYNEQFF
TGTGCCAGCAGCCAAGGAGCGGGAGGATACAATGAGCAGTTCTTC
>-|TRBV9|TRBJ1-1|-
CASSVRTDTEAFF
TGTGCCAGCAGCGTAAGAACGGACACTGAAGCTTTCTTT
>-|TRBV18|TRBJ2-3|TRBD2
CASSLGTSPTDTQYF
TGTGCCAGCTCACTTGGGACTAGCCCCACAGATACGCAGTATTTT
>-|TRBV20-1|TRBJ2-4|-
CSATQGDIQYF
TGCAGTGCTACCCAAGGGGACATTCAGTACTTC
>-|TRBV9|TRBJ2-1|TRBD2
CASSVASGRANEQFF
TGTGCCAGCAGCGTAGCCAGCGGGAGGGCCAATGAGCAGTTCTTC
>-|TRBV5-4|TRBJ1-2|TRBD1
CASSSKTGVVSYGYTF
TGTGCCAGCAGCTCCAAGACAGGGGTTGTTTCGTATGGCTACACCTTC
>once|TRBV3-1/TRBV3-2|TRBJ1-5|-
CASSLRGGANQPQHF
TGTGCCAGCAGCCTCCGCGGAGGCGCGAATCAGCCCCAGCATTTT
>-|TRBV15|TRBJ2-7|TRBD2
CATSREISGNEQYF
TGTGCCACCAGCAGAGAGATTAGCGGGAACGAGCAGTACTTC
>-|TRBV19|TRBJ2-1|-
CASSIAPVNEQFF
TGTGCCAGTAGTATAGCCCCCGTCAATGAGCAGTTCTTC
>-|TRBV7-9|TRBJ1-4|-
CASSPDMVSEKLFF
TGTGCCAGCAGCCCCGACATGGTTTCTGAAAAACTGTTTTTT
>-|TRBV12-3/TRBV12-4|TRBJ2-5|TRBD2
CASGLAGGETQYF
TGTGCCAGCGGCCTAGCGGGAGGTGAGACCCAGTACTTC
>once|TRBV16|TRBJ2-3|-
CASSPLATSTDTQYF
TGTGCCAGCAGCCCGCTAGCGACTAGCACAGATACGCAGTATTTT
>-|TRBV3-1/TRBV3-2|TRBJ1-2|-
CASTSEAQGYTF
TGTGCCAGCACCTCGGAAGCGCAAGGCTACACCTTC
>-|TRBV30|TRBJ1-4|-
CAWSVGQPYYEKLFF
TGTGCCTGGAGTGTCGGTCAACCCTATTATGAAAAACTGTTTTTT
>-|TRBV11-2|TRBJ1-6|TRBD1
CASSRLTGDSPLHF
TGTGCCAGCAGCCGGTTGACAGGGGATTCACCCCTCCACTTT
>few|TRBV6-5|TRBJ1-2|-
CASSPTPRTHYGYTF
TGTGCCAGCAGCCCCACCCCGAGGACACACTATGGCTACACCTTC
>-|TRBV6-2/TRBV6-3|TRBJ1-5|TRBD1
CASSVSGGLGGNQPQHF
TGTGCCAGCAGTGTGTCAGGGGGCCTGGGGGGCAATCAGCCCCAGCATTTT
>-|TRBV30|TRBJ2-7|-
CAWSVPRSGATYEQYF
TGTGCCTGGAGTGTTCCAAGGTCGGGAGCCACCTACGAGCAGTACTTC
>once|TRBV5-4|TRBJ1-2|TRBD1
CASSLGRGTGGFGYTF
TGTGCCAGCAGCTTGGGGCGGGGCACAGGGGGCTTTGGCTACACCTTC
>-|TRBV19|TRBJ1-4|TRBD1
CASSPDRVNEKLFF
TGTGCCAGTAGTCCTGACAGGGTTAATGAAAAACTGTTTTTT
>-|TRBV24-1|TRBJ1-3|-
CATSDPNYRAGNTIYF
TGTGCCACCAGTGACCCCAATTACAGGGCTGGAAACACCATATATTTT
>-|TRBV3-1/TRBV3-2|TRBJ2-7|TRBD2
CASSGGLAGVQYF
TGTGCCAGCAGCGGGGGGCTAGCGGGAGTGCAGTACTTC
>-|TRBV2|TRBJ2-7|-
CASRARGSSYEQYF
TGTGCCAGCAGGGCCCGAGGAAGCTCCTACGAGCAGTACTTC
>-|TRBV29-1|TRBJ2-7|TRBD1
CSVEIGTGIYEQYF
TGCAGCGTGGAAATCGGGACAGGGATCTACGAGCAGTACTTC
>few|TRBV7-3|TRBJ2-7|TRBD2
CASSSPGGFAEQYF
TGTGCCAGCAGCTCCCCGGGGGGGTTTGCCGAGCAGTACTTC